Listed here is a single T cell receptor (beta chain). Antigen: not known. The data belong to a study of shared clonotypes between healthy human individuals. Study findings and constraints: Tissues were not sampled, only blood, and their repertoires likely differ. Memory subsets had estimated richness that was generally smaller than that of naive subsets.

CDR3 length equals 15 residues. V lost 6 bases and J lost 2; bases outside the gene matches: 3. CDR1 and CDR2 (germline): SNHLY, FYNNEI. Profiled with immunoSEQ multiplex PCR; TCRdb holds only in-frame clones, not every one. This table holds 950,000 to 1,300,000 clones, about 76% found once. Sequencing was carried out using memory CD4+ T cells sorted from blood. The sample's subset: CD45RA-negative fraction. This clonotype was sampled from a man aged 18-30 years in good health. This rearrangement joins TRBV2 to TRBJ1-5, with TRBD1 identical over 11 bases. As DNA, the CDR3 is TGTGCCAGCAGGGGACAGGGGGTGGGCAATCAGCCCCAGCATTTT. Translation: CASRGQGVGNQPQHF.